Listed below are T cell receptor beta chains from one sample, sequenced in a study of blood T cell repertoires in COVID-19. Only in-frame clones appear in the TCRdb table, and some are missing; sequencing was by immunoSEQ multiplex PCR. The table shows about 160,000 clones, with approximately 88% occurring only once. The source material was peripheral blood. The source is a woman older than 75 with active or convalescent COVID-19. CDR3s include the opening cysteine and the closing phenylalanine or tryptophan. The D gene is left open where the match is weak. Only part of the rows carry a size: once, few, many, or a class if the clone is expanded.

v_call	clone_size	j_call	d_call	cdr3_nt	cdr3_aa
TRBV5-5	NA	TRBJ1-1	TRBD1	TGTGCCAGCAGCTTGGGGACAGGGGGTTACACTGAAGCTTTCTTT	CASSLGTGGYTEAFF
TRBV27	once	TRBJ2-2	TRBD1	TGTGCCAGCAGTTTATCCCCAGGGGGTTCTGTCACCGGGGAGCTGTTTTTT	CASSLSPGGSVTGELFF
TRBV7-9	NA	TRBJ1-1	NA	TGTGCCAGCAGCTTACGGGGTTTGCAGGACCCTGAAGCTTTCTTT	CASSLRGLQDPEAFF
TRBV14	NA	TRBJ1-2	NA	TGTGCCAGCAGCCAAGAAAGGGGAACGATCTCCGAGACCTATGGCTACACCTTC	CASSQERGTISETYGYTF
TRBV29-1	NA	TRBJ1-6	TRBD1	TGCAGCAAGCCTAGCCAGGGGGATTATAATTCACCCCTCCACTTT	CSKPSQGDYNSPLHF
TRBV6-2/TRBV6-3	NA	TRBJ1-1	NA	TGTGCCAGCAGTTCGTCCAGGGTTCCTGAAGCTTTCTTT	CASSSSRVPEAFF
TRBV14	NA	TRBJ1-6	TRBD1	TGTGCCAGCAGCCAAGATCCCCGGGCCAGGGGGCGGCGAGGGTCACCCCTCCACTTT	CASSQDPRARGRRGSPLHF
TRBV18	NA	TRBJ2-1	NA	TGTGCCAGCTCACCACGGTCACAGCTGAGCTCCTACAATGAGCAGTTCTTC	CASSPRSQLSSYNEQFF
TRBV5-5	few	TRBJ1-6	TRBD1	TGTGCCAGCAGCTTGGGGCCTGAAGGGGGCTTCAATTCACCCCTCCACTTT	CASSLGPEGGFNSPLHF
TRBV30	NA	TRBJ1-5	TRBD1	TGTGCCTGGAATCGACAGGGTAATCAGCCCCAGCATTTT	CAWNRQGNQPQHF
TRBV5-8	NA	TRBJ1-1	NA	TGTGCCAGCGGGGAGACCATCGGGGAGACTGAAGCTTTCTTT	CASGETIGETEAFF